This T cell receptor (beta chain) is from a study of cytomegalovirus exposure and HLA in healthy donors. The PCR employed 60 Vbeta primers together with 13 Jbeta primers. Libraries were prepared by immunoSEQ multiplex PCR; TCRdb keeps only in-frame clonotypes and omits some of them. Listed are under 200,000 clones; about 6.8% falls within the top ten. V lost 0 bases, J lost 7 bases, and 5 bases stayed unmatched. Germline loops: CDR1 SGHRS, CDR2 YFSETQ. CDR3 length equals 15 residues. The receptor was derived from a man under 40 in good health and CMV-seronegative. Sequenced input: PBMCs. V usage is TRBV5-1 and J usage is TRBJ2-7; 12 bases agree with TRBD1. CDR3 DNA sequence: TGCGCCAGCAGCTTGGAAGGGACAGGGGGCTCGGAGCAGTACTTC. Translation: CASSLEGTGGSEQYF.